This TCR beta chain was identified during a study of shared clonotypes between healthy human individuals. Study findings and constraints: Non-shared clonotypes had lower generation probabilities than clonotypes shared by all four sorted-subset donors.

Here immunoSEQ multiplex PCR was the method, and the copy in TCRdb shows in-frame clones only, minus some. The sample records fewer than 2.5 million clones, roughly 93% being singletons. Germline CDR1 is PRHDT and CDR2 is FYEKMQ (reference sequence). V lost 0 bases to trimming and J lost 1 base, with 22 bases between them. This CDR3 comprises 19 residues. Concerning this clone: The antigen is undetermined.

The clonotype was recovered from a young man in good health. Some clones in this sample may be carry-over from other donors' samples. Sequenced material: naive CD4+ T cells from PBMCs. Stated subset: CD45RA+ positively selected. The chain recombines TRBV13 with TRBJ2-7; possible D gene TRBD2, 6 bases. This CDR3 reads CASSLGPPSPRRGSYEQYF. CDR3 DNA sequence: TGTGCCAGCAGCTTAGGCCCCCCCTCCCCCAGACGGGGGTCCTACGAGCAGTACTTC.